The entry that follows covers one TCR beta chain sequence. The source of the sample is a study of blood T cell repertoires in COVID-19. In the original analysis: Counts of nucleated cells, estimated from reference gene primer amplification, were obtained. TCRdb's table, derived via immunoSEQ multiplex PCR, lists solely in-frame clones and lacks some. The DNA was the basis for D and trimming; V, J and clone size are from that table. The top ten clones hold roughly 3.1% of a sample with some 390,000 clones, roughly 86% of them seen once. Trimming shortened V by 6 bases and J by 0 bases, and 19 bases separated the two germline ends. The CDR3 runs to 16 residues. Germline-derived CDR1 and CDR2 are GTSNPN and SVGIG (reference sequence).

The specimen sequenced was peripheral blood. The chain has TRBV30 and TRBJ2-3; D is perhaps TRBD2 (5 bases). This sequence originates from a human donor in a cohort sampled during active COVID-19. CDR3 DNA sequence: TGTGCCTGCCTAGCACCCCCCGGACTCAGCACAGATACGCAGTATTTT. Protein product: CACLAPPGLSTDTQYF. Filled out from reference TRBV30 and TRBJ2-3, the complete variable domain reads SQTIHQWPATLVQPVGSPLSLECTVEGTSNPNLYWYRQAAGRGLQLLFYSVGIGQISSEVPQNLSASRPQDRQFILSSKKLLLSDSGFYLCACLAPPGLSTDTQYFGPGTRLTVL.